This T cell receptor (beta chain) comes out of a study of blood T cell repertoires in COVID-19. Study background: COVID-19 samples from acute and convalescent phases originated in the United States, Italy and Spain.

The CDR3 runs 14 residues. Germline V gives CDR1 MDHEN, CDR2 SYDVKM. The V end lost 6 bases, the J end lost 8 bases, and 17 bases lay between the germline ends. In the study's own analysis: Counts of nucleated cells, estimated from reference gene primer amplification, were obtained. Here immunoSEQ multiplex PCR was the method, and the copy in TCRdb shows in-frame clones only, minus some. The DNA gave D and trimming, while V, J and clone size come from that table. The repertoire includes about 280,000 clones, nearly 90% of them detected once, and about 1% sits in the top ten. Participants were aged about 18 to 89 years from around 26 US areas. Clinical history reported by participants formed the basis on which cohorts were assigned.

The source is a young woman who had recovered from COVID-19. The specimen sequenced was PBMCs or T cells enriched from blood (not recorded which). The chain is built from TRBV28 and TRBJ1-5; possibly TRBD1 for D (5 bases). The CDR3 loop is CASRYLTGGKPQHF. The CDR3 DNA follows: TGTGCCAGCAGGTACCTCACCGGGGGAAAGCCCCAGCATTTT.